This T cell receptor (beta chain) was profiled in a study of blood T cell repertoires in COVID-19. For the study at large: From the United States, Italy and Spain came samples of acute and convalescent COVID-19. Nucleic acid was either cDNA or gDNA, and it came from T cells, B-cell-depleted T cells, or PBMCs.

Original handling: Nucleated cell counts were estimated from reference gene primer amplification. The assay was immunoSEQ multiplex PCR, and TCRdb's table has in-frame clones only and misses some. That table is the source of V, J and clone size, and D and trimming were worked out from the DNA. The table includes about 220,000 clones, around 83% detected once. From germline, CDR1 is LGHDT and CDR2 YNNKEL (reference sequence). J gave up 5 bases and V 0 bases, and 5 bases lay outside the gene matches. CDR3 size: 16 residues. The Seattle patients joined while their infection was active and were tracked longitudinally afterward.

V gene TRBV3-1 (or the pseudogene TRBV3-2) combines with J gene TRBJ2-1; 9 bases are shared with TRBD2. Sequencing used peripheral blood. The clonotype was recovered from a woman between 65 and 79 years old with COVID-19, enrolled during active disease. CDR3 coding DNA: TGTGCCAGCAGCCAAGATTCCAGCGGGAGGCACAATGAGCAGTTCTTC. It specifies CASSQDSSGRHNEQFF.